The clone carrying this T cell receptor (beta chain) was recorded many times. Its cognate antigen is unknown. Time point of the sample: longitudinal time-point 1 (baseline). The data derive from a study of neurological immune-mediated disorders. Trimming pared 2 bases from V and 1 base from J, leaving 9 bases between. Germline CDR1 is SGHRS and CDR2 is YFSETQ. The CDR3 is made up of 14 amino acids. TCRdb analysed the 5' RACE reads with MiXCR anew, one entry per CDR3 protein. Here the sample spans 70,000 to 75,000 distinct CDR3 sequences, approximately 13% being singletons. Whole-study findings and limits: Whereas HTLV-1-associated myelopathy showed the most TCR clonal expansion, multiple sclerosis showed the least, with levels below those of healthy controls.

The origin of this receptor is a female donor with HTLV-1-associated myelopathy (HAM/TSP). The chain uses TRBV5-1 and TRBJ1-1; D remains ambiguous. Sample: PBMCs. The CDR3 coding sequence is TGCGCCAGCAGCTTTTCGATATCGAACACTGAAGCTTTCTTT. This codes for CASSFSISNTEAFF.